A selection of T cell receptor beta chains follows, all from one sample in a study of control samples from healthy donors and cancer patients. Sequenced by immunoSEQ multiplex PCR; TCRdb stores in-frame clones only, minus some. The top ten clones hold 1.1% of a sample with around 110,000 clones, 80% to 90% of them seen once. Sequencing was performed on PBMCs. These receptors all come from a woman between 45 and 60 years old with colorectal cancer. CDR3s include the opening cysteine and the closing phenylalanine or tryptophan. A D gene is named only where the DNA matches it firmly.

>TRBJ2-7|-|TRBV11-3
TGTGCCAGCAGCAACCCGGGTTCCTACGAGCAGTACTTC
CASSNPGSYEQYF
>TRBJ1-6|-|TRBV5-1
TGCGCCAGCAGCTTTGAGGGTTTTGATTCACCCCTCCACTTT
CASSFEGFDSPLHF
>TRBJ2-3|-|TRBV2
TGTGCCAGCAGTGACCAGGGTTCCGTGAATACGCAGTATTTT
CASSDQGSVNTQYF
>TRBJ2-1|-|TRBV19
TGTGCCAGTAGCCGCGGCGACGGGAATTACAATGAGCAGTTCTTC
CASSRGDGNYNEQFF
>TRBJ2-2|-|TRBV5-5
TGTGCCAGCAGCTTGGCGGGGACCATACGGGGGGAGCTGTTTTTT
CASSLAGTIRGELFF
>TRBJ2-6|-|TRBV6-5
TGTGCCAGCAGTTACTCGTTATCTGGGGCCAACGTCCTGACTTTC
CASSYSLSGANVLTF
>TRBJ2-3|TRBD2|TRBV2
TGTGCCAGCAGTGGGGCTAGCGGGGCCACAGATACGCAGTATTTT
CASSGASGATDTQYF
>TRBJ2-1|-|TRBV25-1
TGTGCCAGCAGTGAATCCGGGACACTTGGGTACAATGAGCAGTTCTTC
CASSESGTLGYNEQFF
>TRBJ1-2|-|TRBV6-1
TGTGCCAGCAGTGAACAAGCTTTACTGGATGGCTACACCTTC
CASSEQALLDGYTF
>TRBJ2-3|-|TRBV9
TGTGCCAGCAGCGCCAACACAGATACGCAGTATTTT
CASSANTDTQYF
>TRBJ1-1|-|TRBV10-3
TGTGCCATCAGTGATCCCCAGGGGAGTGAAGCTTTCTTT
CAISDPQGSEAFF
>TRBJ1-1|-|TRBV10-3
TGTGCCATTCGGGGGGGTGAGGCCACTGAAGCTTTCTTT
CAIRGGEATEAFF